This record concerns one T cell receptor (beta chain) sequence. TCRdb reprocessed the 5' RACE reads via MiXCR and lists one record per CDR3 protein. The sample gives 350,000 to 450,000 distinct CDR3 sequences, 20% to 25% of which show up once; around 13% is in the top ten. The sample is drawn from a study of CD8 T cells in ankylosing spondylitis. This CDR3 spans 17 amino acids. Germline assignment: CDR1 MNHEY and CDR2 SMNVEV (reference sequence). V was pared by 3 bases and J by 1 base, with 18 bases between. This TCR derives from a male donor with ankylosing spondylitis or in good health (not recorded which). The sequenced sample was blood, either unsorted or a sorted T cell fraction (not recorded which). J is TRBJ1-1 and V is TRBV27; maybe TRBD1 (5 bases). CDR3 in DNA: TGTGCCAGCAGTTTGCAGGGTTTAGCAGAGACGAACACTGAAGCTTTCTTT. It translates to CASSLQGLAETNTEAFF.